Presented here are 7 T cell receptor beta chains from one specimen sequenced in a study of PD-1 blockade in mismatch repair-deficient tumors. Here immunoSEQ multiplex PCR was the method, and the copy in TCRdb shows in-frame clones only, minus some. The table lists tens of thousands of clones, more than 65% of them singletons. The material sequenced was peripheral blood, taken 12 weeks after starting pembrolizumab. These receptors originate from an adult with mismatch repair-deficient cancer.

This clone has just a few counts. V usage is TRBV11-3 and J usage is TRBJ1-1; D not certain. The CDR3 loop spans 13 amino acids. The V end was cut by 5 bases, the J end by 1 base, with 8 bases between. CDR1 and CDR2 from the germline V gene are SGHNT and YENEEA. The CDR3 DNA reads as TGTGCCAGCAGCCCCACCGGGAACACTGAAGCTTTCTTT. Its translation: CASSPTGNTEAFF.

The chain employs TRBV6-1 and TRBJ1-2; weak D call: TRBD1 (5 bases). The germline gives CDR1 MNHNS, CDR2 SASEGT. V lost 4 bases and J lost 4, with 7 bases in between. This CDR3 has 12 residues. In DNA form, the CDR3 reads TGTGCCAGCAGTGCCGACAGCTATGGCTACACCTTC. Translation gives CASSADSYGYTF.

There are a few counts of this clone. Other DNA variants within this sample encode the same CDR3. CDR3 amino acids: CASSELENTEAFF. CDR3 nucleotide sequence: TGTGCCAGCAGTGAACTGGAGAACACTGAAGCTTTCTTT. V is TRBV2 and J is TRBJ1-1; D call uncertain. This CDR3 has 13 residues. V shed 2 bases and J shed 1 base, with 5 bases lying between them. Germline CDR1 and CDR2: SNHLY and FYNNEI.

The chain's CDR3 is CASSLEREPYGYTF. DNA for the CDR3: TGTGCCAGCAGCTTAGAAAGGGAGCCCTATGGCTACACCTTC. This chain connects TRBV7-9 to TRBJ1-2; D is undetermined. The CDR3 is 14 amino acids. Germline CDR1 and CDR2: SEHNR and FQNEAQ (reference sequence). Trimming left V 1 base short and J 4 bases short, with 10 bases between.

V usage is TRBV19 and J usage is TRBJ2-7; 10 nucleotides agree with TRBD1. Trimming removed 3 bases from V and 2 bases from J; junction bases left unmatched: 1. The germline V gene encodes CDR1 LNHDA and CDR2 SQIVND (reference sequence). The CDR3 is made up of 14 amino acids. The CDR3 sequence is CASSIGQGAYEQYF. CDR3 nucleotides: TGTGCCAGTAGTATTGGACAGGGGGCCTACGAGCAGTACTTC.

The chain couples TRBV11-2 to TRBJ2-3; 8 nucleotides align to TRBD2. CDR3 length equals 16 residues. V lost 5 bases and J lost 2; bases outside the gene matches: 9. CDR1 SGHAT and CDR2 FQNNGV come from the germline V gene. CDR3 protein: CASSQPQRGITDTQYF. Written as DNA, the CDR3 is TGTGCCAGCAGCCAGCCGCAGCGGGGGATCACAGATACGCAGTATTTT. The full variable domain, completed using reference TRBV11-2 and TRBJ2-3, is EAGVAQSPRYKIIEKRQSVAFWCNPISGHATLYWYQQILGQGPKLLIQFQNNGVVDDSQLPKDRFSAERLKGVDSTLKIQPAKLEDSAVYLCASSQPQRGITDTQYFGPGTRLTVL.

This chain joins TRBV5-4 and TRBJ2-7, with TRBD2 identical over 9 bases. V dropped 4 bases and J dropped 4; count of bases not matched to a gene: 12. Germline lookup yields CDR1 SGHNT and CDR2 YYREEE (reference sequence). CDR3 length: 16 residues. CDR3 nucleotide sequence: TGTGCCAGCAGCCCCGGTCCGATTAGCGGGAGTTACGAGCAGTACTTC. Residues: CASSPGPISGSYEQYF.